These 26 T cell receptor beta chains came from one sample sequenced in a study of identical twins. One entry per CDR3 protein, called by TCRdb with MiXCR from the 5' RACE reads. Among 200,000 to 250,000 distinct CDR3 sequences listed, 6.5% to 8.5% were seen once. The data also belong to a second study, concerning yellow fever vaccine responses in identical twins.

Specimen: memory (CD45RO+) T cells sorted from blood. Receptors were obtained from a woman younger than 35 in good health.

Only a few counts were recorded for this clonotype. This chain links TRBV5-6 with TRBJ2-3; the D gene is possibly TRBD2 (5 bases). The CDR3 sequence is 16 residues long. The germline CDR1 and CDR2 sequences are SGHDT and YYEEEE. V lost 4 bases and J 0 bases, leaving 15 bases between the germline ends. The CDR3 DNA is TGTGCCAGCAGCCTCGGGAAGTTCTCTAGCACAGATACGCAGTATTTT. Translated, it gives CASSLGKFSSTDTQYF.

This clonotype showed up many times. The V and J genes are TRBV15 and TRBJ2-2; TRBD2 aligns across 8 bases. V was clipped by 0 bases and J by 6 bases; unmatched bases: 12. The length of the CDR3 is 18 residues. Germline V gene sequence: CDR1 LNHNV, CDR2 YYDKDF (reference sequence). CDR3 bases: TGTGCCACCAGCAGAGATTTTACTAGCGGAAAGCTTCCCGGGGAGCTGTTTTTT. Translating it yields CATSRDFTSGKLPGELFF.

This clonotype was found many times. The chain links TRBV6-2 or TRBV6-3 to TRBJ2-7, with D possibly matching TRBD1 (6 bases). The V end lost 6 bases, the J end lost 1 base, and 19 bases lay between the germline ends. The CDR3 is 16 residues long. Germline assignment: CDR1 MNHEY and CDR2 SVGEGT. DNA for the CDR3: TGTGCCAGCAGGGACTTGGACAGCCACCTTTCCTACGAGCAGTACTTC. It is translated as CASRDLDSHLSYEQYF.

This clonotype was seen a few times. The V call is TRBV10-1, the J call TRBJ2-5; 8 bases are a match to TRBD1. V shed 8 bases, J shed 2 bases, and the junction held 10 bases outside the gene matches. Germline V gene data show CDR1 as WNHNN and CDR2 as SYGVQD (reference sequence). CDR3 length: 15 amino acids. CDR3: CASSMGTGKQETQYF. CDR3 coding DNA: TGCGCCAGCTCCATGGGGACAGGCAAACAAGAGACCCAGTACTTC.

The gene calls are TRBV7-6 and TRBJ2-2, with no clear D. V shed 1 base and J shed 4 bases, with 7 bases lying between them. CDR3 size: 14 residues. Germline V lookup: CDR1 SGHVS, CDR2 FNYEAQ. The CDR3 is CASSLESPTGELFF. CDR3 nucleotides: TGTGCCAGCAGCTTAGAAAGTCCCACCGGGGAGCTGTTTTTT.

This clonotype was recorded at least ten times. The genes are TRBV12-5 and TRBJ1-1, with a possible D match to TRBD1 (5 bases). This CDR3 is 14 amino acids long. Germline CDR1 is LGHNT and CDR2 is FRNRAP. Trimming took off 1 base at V and 5 bases at J, with 11 bases between the two ends. The CDR3 loop is CASGLALRATEAFF. The CDR3 coding sequence is TGTGCTAGTGGTTTGGCCCTCAGGGCGACTGAAGCTTTCTTT.

This clonotype occurred a few times. The chain joins TRBV5-1 to TRBJ2-7, with D possibly TRBD1 on 5 matching bases. V lost 0 bases and J lost 4, with 17 bases in between. This CDR3 has 16 residues. CDR1 and CDR2 from the germline V gene are SGHRS and YFSETQ. CDR3 protein: CASSLASGLGDYEQYF. Written as DNA, the CDR3 is TGCGCCAGCAGCTTGGCCTCGGGTTTAGGGGATTACGAGCAGTACTTC.

This clonotype was seen repeatedly, ten times or more. J is TRBJ2-2 and V is TRBV6-2 or TRBV6-3; 9 bases fit TRBD1. The V and J ends lost 6 bases and 6 bases, in that order; junction bases with no gene match: 8. Looked up from germline, CDR1 is MNHEY and CDR2 is SVGEGT. The CDR3 spans 15 residues. In DNA form, the CDR3 reads TGTGCCAGCAGACACCGGGACAGGGATGCCGGGGAGCTGTTTTTT. This codes for CASRHRDRDAGELFF.

The V and J genes are TRBV7-2 and TRBJ1-2; D perhaps matches TRBD1 (6 bases). The germline CDR1 and CDR2 sequences are SGHTA and FQGNSA. The CDR3 spans 14 residues. The V and J ends lost 4 bases and 5 bases respectively, with 14 bases between them. CDR3 coding DNA: TGTGCCAGCAGCTCTGCCAGGGGAGAGTATGGCTACACCTTC. Translated: CASSSARGEYGYTF. The full variable domain, with the rest looked up from reference TRBV7-2 and TRBJ1-2, is GAGVSQSPSNKVTEKGKDVELRCDPISGHTALYWYRQSLGQGLEFLIYFQGNSAPDKSGLPSDRFSAERTGGSVSTLTIQRTQQEDSAVYLCASSSARGEYGYTFGSGTRLTVV.

This clonotype was found many times. This sequence joins TRBV7-9 and TRBJ2-2; D gene ambiguous. V lost 5 bases and J lost 5, with 9 bases in between. CDR3 length: 13 amino acids. Looked up from germline, CDR1 is SEHNR and CDR2 is FQNEAQ (reference sequence). CDR3 residues: CASSPSLTGELFF. DNA for the CDR3: TGTGCCAGCAGCCCCTCCCTTACCGGGGAGCTGTTTTTT.

V and J are TRBV6-2 or TRBV6-3 and TRBJ2-5; D not certain. V was trimmed by 6 bases and J by 3 bases, leaving 8 bases between them. The CDR3 has 12 residues. CDR1 is MNHEY, CDR2 SVGEGT, per germline. The CDR3 spells CASRNLKETQYF. The CDR3 bases are TGTGCCAGCAGGAACTTAAAAGAGACCCAGTACTTC.

This clonotype was detected a few times. The V and J genes are TRBV29-1 and TRBJ2-5; D remains ambiguous. V lost 1 base and J lost 2, with 8 bases in between. There are 13 residues in the CDR3. Germline-derived CDR1 and CDR2 are SQVTM and ANQGSEA. The CDR3 region is CSVEGTPQETQYF. The CDR3 DNA is TGCAGCGTTGAAGGAACCCCTCAAGAGACCCAGTACTTC.

V and J are TRBV15 and TRBJ2-7, with 8 bases aligning to TRBD1. The J segment lost 12 bases and the V segment lost 5 bases, leaving 12 bases of the junction unmatched. The CDR3 extends over 13 amino acids. The germline gives CDR1 LNHNV, CDR2 YYDKDF (reference sequence). CDR3: CATSASDRGARYF. In DNA form, the CDR3 reads TGTGCCACCAGCGCGTCAGACAGGGGCGCTCGGTACTTC.

This clonotype has ten or more counts. The CDR3 nucleotides read TGCAGTGCTCGAGCGGGGAGATTTACTAGCACAGATACGCAGTATTTT. Protein sequence: CSARAGRFTSTDTQYF. The gene calls are TRBV20-1 and TRBJ2-3; TRBD2 aligns across 7 bases. This CDR3 region has 16 residues. Trimming took 5 bases from V and 0 from J; bases not matched to a gene: 11. CDR1 is DFQATT, CDR2 SNEGSKA, per germline (reference sequence).

This clonotype was found many times. DNA of the CDR3: TGTGCCAGCAGTCCCCGGCAGGGAGATTGGCAGCCCCAGCATTTT. Translating it yields CASSPRQGDWQPQHF. The chain is built from TRBV28 and TRBJ1-5, with D tentatively TRBD1 (5 bases). Trimming removed 5 bases at V and 7 bases at J, with 18 bases between. The CDR3 totals 15 residues. Germline V CDR1 and CDR2: MDHEN, SYDVKM. The whole variable domain, filled in from reference TRBV28 and TRBJ1-5, reads DVKVTQSSRYLVKRTGEKVFLECVQDMDHENMFWYRQDPGLGLRLIYFSYDVKMKEKGDIPEGYSVSREKKERFSLILESASTNQTSMYLCASSPRQGDWQPQHFGDGTRLSIL.

This clonotype was seen only a few times. The chain uses TRBV13 and TRBJ2-1, with D tentatively TRBD2 (5 bases). CDR3 length: 12 amino acids. In germline, CDR1 is PRHDT, CDR2 FYEKMQ (reference sequence). V lost 4 bases and J lost 9, with 10 bases in between. CDR3 coding DNA: TGTGCCAGCAGCTGGAGGTCCACTGAGCAGTTCTTC. Translated, it gives CASSWRSTEQFF.

This clonotype was counted between two and nine times. The gene calls are TRBV7-9 and TRBJ2-5; possibly TRBD1 for D (7 bases). The CDR3 runs to 14 residues. V was clipped by 5 bases and J by 4 bases, with 14 bases between them. The germline gives CDR1 SEHNR, CDR2 FQNEAQ (reference sequence). CDR3 amino acids: CASSQTGRGETQYF. The DNA for the CDR3 is TGTGCCAGCAGCCAGACAGGGCGGGGAGAGACCCAGTACTTC.

This clonotype was counted many times. The chain links TRBV20-1 to TRBJ1-1; D is uncertain. The CDR3 contains 14 residues. V lost 3 bases to trimming and J lost 4 bases, with 15 bases between them. Germline V gene sequence: CDR1 DFQATT, CDR2 SNEGSKA (reference sequence). The CDR3 DNA follows: TGCAGTGCTAGTGCAGGACGGCCGAGCACTGAAGCTTTCTTT. Protein: CSASAGRPSTEAFF.

This clonotype was seen a few times. The V call is TRBV5-1, the J call TRBJ2-2, with D unclear. Trimming shortened V by 3 bases and J by 6 bases, and 21 bases separated the two germline ends. Per germline, CDR1 SGHRS and CDR2 YFSETQ. CDR3 length equals 17 residues. The CDR3 region is CASSSGSTELGAGELFF. The CDR3 DNA is TGCGCCAGCAGCTCGGGCTCGACGGAGTTAGGTGCCGGGGAGCTGTTTTTT.

The V gene is TRBV18, the J gene TRBJ1-4; D remains ambiguous. This CDR3 has 17 residues. V was cut by 2 bases and J by 8 bases, with 21 bases left in between. From germline, CDR1 is KGHSH and CDR2 LQKENI. The CDR3 sequence: CASSPVKAAALGEKLFF. As DNA, the CDR3 is TGTGCCAGCTCACCAGTGAAGGCGGCCGCCCTGGGGGAAAAACTGTTTTTT. Filled out from reference TRBV18 and TRBJ1-4, the complete variable domain reads NAGVMQNPRHLVRRRGQEARLRCSPMKGHSHVYWYRQLPEEGLKFMVYLQKENIIDESGMPKERFSAEFPKEGPSILRIQQVVRGDSAAYFCASSPVKAAALGEKLFFGSGTQLSVL.

This clonotype showed up just a few times. The chain uses TRBV20-1 and TRBJ2-3, with 9 bases aligning to TRBD1. The CDR3 spans 14 residues. The junction had 3 bases not matched to a gene; V was cut back by 0 bases and J by 5 bases. The germline CDR1 and CDR2 sequences are DFQATT and SNEGSKA (reference sequence). The CDR3 region has the DNA TGCAGTGCTAGAGATACAGGGGGCGTAGATACGCAGTATTTT. It codes for CSARDTGGVDTQYF.

Concerning this clonotype itself: One junction end does not reproduce the germline sequence, and a read error may be involved. The chain employs TRBV6-1 and TRBJ1-1, with D possibly being TRBD1 (5 bases). The CDR3 runs 12 residues. Germline V gene lookup returns CDR1 MNHNS and CDR2 SASEGT. The CDR3 protein is CASSEQGTEAYF. The CDR3 region has the DNA TGTGCCAGCAGTGAACAGGGTACTGAAGCTTACTTT.

The genes are TRBV25-1 and TRBJ2-7, with no clear D. The V gene lost 8 bases and the J gene lost 1 base, with 9 bases spanning the gap. The CDR3 totals 12 residues. CDR1 is MGHDK, CDR2 SYGVNS, per germline. The DNA for the CDR3 is TGTGCCAGCGCTGGGCCATCCTACGAGCAGTACTTC. Translation: CASAGPSYEQYF.

There are a few counts of this clonotype. The chain carries TRBV3-1 and TRBJ2-3, with D maybe TRBD1 (6 bases). The V and J ends lost 0 bases and 6 bases respectively, with 10 bases between them. The germline CDR1 and CDR2 sequences are LGHDT and YNNKEL (reference sequence). This CDR3 region has 14 residues. For the CDR3, the DNA is TGTGCCAGCAGCCAAGACCAGGGGTCCGATACGCAGTATTTT. It encodes CASSQDQGSDTQYF.

This clonotype showed up many times. The V and J genes are TRBV5-1 and TRBJ2-3; tentatively, D is TRBD1 or TRBD2 (6 bases each). The germline V gene encodes CDR1 SGHRS and CDR2 YFSETQ. The V end was cut by 2 bases, the J end by 1 base, with 14 bases between. The CDR3 sequence is 16 residues long. CDR3 loop: CASSLQMGGRTDTQYF. The CDR3 DNA reads as TGCGCCAGCAGCTTACAGATGGGGGGCCGCACAGATACGCAGTATTTT.

The CDR3 spells CASSRPTGRHEQYF. The CDR3 DNA follows: TGTGCCAGCAGCCGGCCAACGGGACGCCACGAGCAGTACTTC. The V gene is TRBV14, the J gene TRBJ2-7; D may match TRBD1 or TRBD2 (5 bases each). V shed 4 bases and J shed 5 bases, with 15 bases lying between them. Germline-derived CDR1 and CDR2 are SGHDN and FVKESK. This CDR3 spans 14 amino acids.